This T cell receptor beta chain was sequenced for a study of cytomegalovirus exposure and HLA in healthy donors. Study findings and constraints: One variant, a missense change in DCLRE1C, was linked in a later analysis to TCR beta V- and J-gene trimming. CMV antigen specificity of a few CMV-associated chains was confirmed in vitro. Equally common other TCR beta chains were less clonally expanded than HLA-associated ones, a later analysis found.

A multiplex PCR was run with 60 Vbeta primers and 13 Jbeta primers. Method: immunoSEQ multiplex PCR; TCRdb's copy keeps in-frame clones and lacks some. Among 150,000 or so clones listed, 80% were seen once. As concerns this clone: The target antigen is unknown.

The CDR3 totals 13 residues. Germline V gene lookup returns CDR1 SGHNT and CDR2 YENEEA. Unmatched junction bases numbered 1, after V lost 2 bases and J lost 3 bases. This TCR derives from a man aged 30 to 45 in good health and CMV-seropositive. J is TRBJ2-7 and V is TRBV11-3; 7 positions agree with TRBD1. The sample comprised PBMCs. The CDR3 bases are TGTGCCAGCAGCTTAAGACAGGGCTACGAGCAGTACTTC. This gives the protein CASSLRQGYEQYF.